Sequencing of this TCR beta chain was carried out in a study of prognosis after radiotherapy for stage I lung cancer. Overall study: The study enrolled about 13 men and 6 women as patients, aged about 50 to 90 with a median of almost 75 years. In over ten patients the tumors were adenocarcinoma, and in several they were squamous cell carcinoma. The study recorded distant metastases in a handful of patients (median around 7 months) after radiotherapy and no significant progression in fewer than 16. Study findings and constraints: Some patients went on to develop distant metastases. Their Shannon entropy after stereotactic body radiation therapy was lower, and its change from baseline was also lower.

This CDR3 spans 14 amino acids. Germline CDR1 and CDR2: SQVTM and ANQGSEA. Losses at the gene ends were 6 bases for V and 6 bases for J; bases not matched to a gene: 8. Genomic DNA was the source, and TCR beta CDR3 was amplified from it by two-round multiplex PCR. Primers were specific to each TRBV and TRBJ gene in first-round PCR. Via MiXCR, TCRdb re-called the multiplex PCR reads, giving one row per CDR3 protein. Of roughly 24,000 distinct CDR3 sequences in the sample, around 41% were seen once. As for this clonotype: Its antigen remains unidentified.

This clonotype was sampled from a donor aged 50 or older with non-small cell lung cancer. The rearrangement uses TRBV29-1 and TRBJ2-1; 10 bases match TRBD2. Sequenced material: PBMCs, taken before or after stereotactic body radiation therapy (not recorded which). CDR3 region: CSVELAGYFNEQFF. In DNA, the CDR3 is TGCAGCGTGGAACTAGCGGGATATTTCAATGAGCAGTTCTTC.